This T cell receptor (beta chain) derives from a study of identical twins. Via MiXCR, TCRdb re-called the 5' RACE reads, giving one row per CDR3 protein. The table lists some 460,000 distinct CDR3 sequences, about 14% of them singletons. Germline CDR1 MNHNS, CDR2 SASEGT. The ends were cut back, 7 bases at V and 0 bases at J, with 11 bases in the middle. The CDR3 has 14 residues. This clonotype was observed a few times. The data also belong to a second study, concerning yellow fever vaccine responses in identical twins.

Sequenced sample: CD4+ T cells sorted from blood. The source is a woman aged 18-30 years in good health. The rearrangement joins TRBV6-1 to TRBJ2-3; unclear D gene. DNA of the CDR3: TGTGCCAGCATCACAGATTCAAGCACAGATACGCAGTATTTT. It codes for CASITDSSTDTQYF.